The T cell receptor beta chain described here comes from a study of cytomegalovirus exposure and HLA in healthy donors. Study details: A subsequent analysis reported that the roughly 120 validation repertoires were produced on the same platform that had also been used for the approximately 710 first-cohort repertoires.

Findings and limits, study-wide: The classifier reportedly diagnosed cytomegalovirus status with high specificity and sensitivity.

Measured with immunoSEQ multiplex PCR; TCRdb has only the in-frame clones, and not every one. The sample contains 100,000 to 120,000 clones, roughly 89% of which appear only once. As regards this clone: Antigen specificity is unknown.

The source of this sequence is a young woman in good health and CMV-seronegative. The sample taken for sequencing was PBMCs.

The CDR3 region is CASSSTAGTYGYTF. The CDR3 coding sequence is TGTGCCAGCAGCTCGACAGCCGGCACCTATGGCTACACCTTC. V and J are TRBV7-3 and TRBJ1-2, with TRBD1 as a possible D gene (5 bases). The CDR3 is 14 amino acids. Between the trimmed V and J ends, which lost 4 bases and 4 bases, there was a span of 13 bases. The germline CDR1 and CDR2 sequences are SGHTA and FQGTGA.